Only a few counts were recorded for the clone carrying this TCR beta chain. As yet, its antigen is unknown. This sample was included in a study of tumor-infiltrating lymphocytes in localized non-small cell lung cancer. Study findings and constraints: Tumor T-cell fraction from TCR sequencing was not associated with recurrence-free survival (p = 0.61).

V lost 5 bases, J lost 7 bases, and 18 bases lay in between. The CDR3 extends over 15 amino acids. The germline V gene encodes CDR1 SEHNR and CDR2 FQNEAQ (reference sequence). Profiled with immunoSEQ multiplex PCR; TCRdb holds only in-frame clones, not every one. The sample lists about 16,000 clones; around 70% were seen once. This chain links TRBV7-9 with TRBJ1-5, with a tentative D call TRBD1 (5 bases). What was sequenced was lung tumor tissue. The sequence was collected from a human donor with non-small cell lung cancer. Written as DNA, the CDR3 is TGTGCCAGCAGCATAACAGGACACCTACTCCAGCCCCAGCATTTT. Residues: CASSITGHLLQPQHF.